The T cell receptor beta chain under discussion was sequenced for a study of blood T cells in healthy people across ages. Study-wide results and limits: While age rose, TCR beta diversity per million T cells dropped in a roughly linear way.

This CDR3 comprises 17 residues. V lost 0 bases, J lost 1 base, and 13 bases lay in between. Per germline, CDR1 SGDLS and CDR2 YYNGEE. Alongside a J-beta primer mix, a sample-barcoded 5' primer served in a second PCR lasting about 7 to 11 cycles. TCRdb reprocessed the 5' RACE reads via MiXCR and lists one record per CDR3 protein. The sample lists around 2 million distinct CDR3 sequences, about two fifths occurring once. As concerns this clonotype: Its target is unknown.

Sequencing was carried out using blood. The V and J genes are TRBV9 and TRBJ2-2; a weak D match, TRBD2 (6 bases). The TCR comes from a human donor in good health. This chain's CDR3 is CASSVGLAGKNTGELFF. The CDR3 DNA follows: TGTGCCAGCAGCGTAGGACTGGCGGGGAAGAACACCGGGGAGCTGTTTTTT.